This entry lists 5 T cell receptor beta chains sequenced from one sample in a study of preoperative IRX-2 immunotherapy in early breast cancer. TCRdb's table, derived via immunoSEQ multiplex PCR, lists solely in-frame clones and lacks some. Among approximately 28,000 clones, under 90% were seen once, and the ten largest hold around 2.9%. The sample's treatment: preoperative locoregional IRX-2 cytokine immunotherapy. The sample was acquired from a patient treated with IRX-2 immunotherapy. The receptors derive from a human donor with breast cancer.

The CDR3 coding sequence is TGTGCCAGCAGCGACAACCTCAGGGATACGCAGTATTTT. It encodes CASSDNLRDTQYF. The chain carries TRBV7-2 and TRBJ2-3; D ambiguous. Trimming removed 5 bases at V and 6 bases at J, with 12 bases between. The V gene's germline CDR1 is SGHTA and CDR2 FQGNSA. The CDR3 totals 13 residues.

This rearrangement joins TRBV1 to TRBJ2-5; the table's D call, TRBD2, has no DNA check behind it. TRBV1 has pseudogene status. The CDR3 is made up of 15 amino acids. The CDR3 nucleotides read TGCGCCAGCAGCCAACCGACTAGCGGGGAAGAGACCCAGTACTTC. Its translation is CASSQPTSGEETQYF.

The CDR3 loop reads CASSPGLAYSGANVLTF. The DNA of the CDR3 is TGTGCCAGCAGTCCGGGACTAGCTTACTCTGGGGCCAACGTCCTGACTTTC. V and J are TRBV6-8 and TRBJ2-6; 9 nucleotides line up with TRBD2. V shed 5 bases and J 0 bases; nucleotides not matched to a gene: 5. CDR3 length: 17 amino acids. CDR1 and CDR2 from the germline V gene are MNHGY and SAAAGT.

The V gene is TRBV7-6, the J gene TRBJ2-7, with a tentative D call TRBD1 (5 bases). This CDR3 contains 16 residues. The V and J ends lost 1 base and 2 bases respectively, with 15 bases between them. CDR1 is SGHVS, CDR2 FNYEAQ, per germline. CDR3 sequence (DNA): TGTGCCAGCAGCTTAGGGGGCTGGTCACCGACCTACGAGCAGTACTTC. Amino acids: CASSLGGWSPTYEQYF.

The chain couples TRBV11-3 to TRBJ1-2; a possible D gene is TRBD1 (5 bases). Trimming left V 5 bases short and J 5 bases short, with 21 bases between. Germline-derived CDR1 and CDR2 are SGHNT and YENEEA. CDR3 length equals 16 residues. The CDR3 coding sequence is TGTGCCAGCAGCCAAGGTTTATGGGGCGGAGAGTATGGCTACACCTTC. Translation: CASSQGLWGGEYGYTF.